This T cell receptor (beta chain) came from a study of T cell repertoires in cytomegalovirus infection. This clonotype was seen repeatedly, ten times or more. Germline CDR1 is SEHNR and CDR2 is FQNEAQ (reference sequence). This CDR3 region has 13 residues. Trimming took off 5 bases at V and 1 base at J, with 8 bases between the two ends. TCRdb re-called the reads through MiXCR, storing one row per CDR3 protein. This table holds fewer than 550,000 distinct CDR3 sequences, about 15% found once. The sequence was collected from a human donor in good health (CMV status not recorded). Some clones in this sample may be carry-over from other donors' samples. Sequencing input: CD8+ T cells from PBMCs. The rearrangement uses TRBV7-9 and TRBJ2-5; D unresolved. CDR3: CASSASRQETQYF. The CDR3 coding sequence is TGTGCCAGCAGCGCCAGTCGCCAAGAGACCCAGTACTTC. The whole variable domain, remainder taken from reference TRBV7-9 and TRBJ2-5, is DTGVSQNPRHKITKRGQNVTFRCDPISEHNRLYWYRQTLGQGPEFLTYFQNEAQLEKSRLLSDRFSAERPKGSFSTLEIQRTEQGDSAMYLCASSASRQETQYFGPGTRLLVL.